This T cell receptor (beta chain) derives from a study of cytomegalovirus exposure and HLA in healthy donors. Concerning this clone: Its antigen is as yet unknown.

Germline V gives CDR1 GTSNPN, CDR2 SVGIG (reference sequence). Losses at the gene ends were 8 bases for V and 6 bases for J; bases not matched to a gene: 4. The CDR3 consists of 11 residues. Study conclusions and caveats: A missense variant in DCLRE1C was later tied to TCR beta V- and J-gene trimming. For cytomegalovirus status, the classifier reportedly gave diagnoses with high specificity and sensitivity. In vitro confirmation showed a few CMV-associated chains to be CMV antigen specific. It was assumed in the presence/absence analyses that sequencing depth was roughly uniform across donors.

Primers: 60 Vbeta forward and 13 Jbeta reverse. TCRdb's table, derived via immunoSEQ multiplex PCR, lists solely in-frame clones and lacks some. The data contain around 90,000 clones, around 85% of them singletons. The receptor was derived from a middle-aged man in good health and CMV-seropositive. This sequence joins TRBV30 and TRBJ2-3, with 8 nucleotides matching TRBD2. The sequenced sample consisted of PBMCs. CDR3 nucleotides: TGTGCCGGTTCGGGAGGGGATACGCAGTATTTT. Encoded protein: CAGSGGDTQYF.